This T cell receptor (beta chain) derives from a study of OX40 agonist ivuxolimab in advanced cancers. Overall study: Participants averaged roughly 60 years of age (range roughly 23 to 79) and were approximately 81% male. Treatment received earlier with anti-PD-1, anti-PD-L1 or anti-CTLA-4 agents was allowed, and roughly 40% had some.

This table comes from immunoSEQ multiplex PCR, and its TCRdb copy is limited to in-frame clones, with some not included. Here the sample spans approximately 72,000 clones, around 84% being singletons. Samples of blood were obtained at baseline, on cycle 4 day 1, and on cycle 7 day 1. CDR1 is KGHSH and CDR2 is LQKENI in the germline V gene. The CDR3 is made up of 14 amino acids. The V and J ends lost 5 bases and 5 bases, in that order; junction bases with no gene match: 6. The material was CD4+ or CD8+ T cells sorted from blood, obtained in a trial of the OX40 agonist ivuxolimab. The TCR was taken from an adult with an advanced solid tumor such as melanoma, head and neck, liver or kidney cancer. The chain is built from TRBV18 and TRBJ1-5; 7 bases agree with TRBD1. The CDR3 loop is CASSIRQGDQPQHF. The CDR3 region has the DNA TGTGCCAGCTCAATCAGACAGGGCGATCAGCCCCAGCATTTT.